The sequence of this T cell receptor (beta chain) was determined in a study of response to subunit inactivated influenza vaccine. This clonotype was counted between two and nine times. TCRdb redid the calling of the RT-PCR reads with MiXCR, one entry per CDR3 protein. The profile covers around 570,000 distinct CDR3 sequences, with approximately 10% appearing a single time and 9.5% to 12% taken by the ten largest. This CDR3 has 17 residues. The germline gives CDR1 LGHDT, CDR2 YNNKEL (reference sequence). Losses at the gene ends were 4 bases for V and 1 base for J; bases not matched to a gene: 7. The sample also formed part of further work on T cells expressing NK-cell markers. Per that study: 5'RACE template switching with UMIs generated TCR beta cDNA.

This clonotype was obtained from a man aged 45-60 years who received an inactivated influenza vaccine. The sample consisted of PBMCs from blood, taken on the day of vaccination. The chain has TRBV3-1 and TRBJ2-1, with 10 bases that match TRBD2. CDR3 in DNA: TGTGCCAGCAGCCTGGGCCGAGCGGGAGGGTCCTACAATGAGCAGTTCTTC. This encodes CASSLGRAGGSYNEQFF.